This TCR beta chain was retrieved from a study of blood T cell repertoires in COVID-19. V was pared by 0 bases and J by 4 bases, with 7 bases of the junction left unmatched. CDR1 and CDR2 from the germline V gene are SGHRS and YFSETQ. The CDR3 is 16 residues long. Here immunoSEQ multiplex PCR was the method, and the copy in TCRdb shows in-frame clones only, minus some. The profile shows tens of thousands of clones, more than 70% of them singletons. This sequence originates from a human donor with acute or convalescent COVID-19. The donor label of this sample is uncertain. The sample was peripheral blood. The chain has TRBV5-1 and TRBJ2-1, with TRBD2 identical over 7 bases. The CDR3 loop reads CASSLAPGGGYNEQFF. The CDR3 DNA sequence: TGCGCCAGCAGCTTGGCCCCGGGGGGAGGATACAATGAGCAGTTCTTC.